This TCR beta chain came from a study of HIV-infected patients and healthy controls. By share, this clonotype ranks as medium-sized. Because the library targeted alpha chains, this beta chain is an off-target read whose size means little. The V gene's germline CDR1 is GTSNPN and CDR2 SVGIG (reference sequence). Trimming pared 7 bases from V and 7 bases from J, leaving 17 bases between. This CDR3 spans 13 amino acids. Alpha and beta constant-region primers primed reverse transcription of about 470 ng RNA. Using multiplexing indices, alpha and beta chain libraries were generated apart by chain-specific third strand synthesis. MiXCR, run by TCRdb on the 5' RACE reads, gives a single entry per CDR3 protein. The top ten hold 20% to 25% of the sample, which has roughly 8,000 distinct CDR3 sequences, around 6.7% seen once. Follow-up blood was drawn about 14 weeks, roughly three months, after antiretroviral therapy began. Whole blood was used without fractionation, so all unsorted peripheral T cells were included.

Source: blood, taken during antiretroviral therapy. The rearrangement links TRBV30 to TRBJ2-1; D may match TRBD1 or TRBD2 (6 bases each). This clonotype originated in an adult with HIV infection. CDR3 amino acids: CAYRRGAVNEQFF. The CDR3 DNA is TGTGCCTACCGAAGGGGGGCTGTGAATGAGCAGTTCTTC.